Listed here are 7 T cell receptor beta chains from one sample, sequenced in a study of T cells after yellow fever vaccination. Using its own MiXCR run on the 5' RACE reads, TCRdb lists one record per CDR3 protein. This repertoire shows some 350,000 distinct CDR3 sequences, more than 9% found once; its top ten account for around 20%. This specimen consisted of PBMCs, obtained on the day of the first yellow fever vaccination. The source of these receptors is a man aged 18 to 30 who received the YFV17D yellow fever vaccine.

The rearrangement uses TRBV9 and TRBJ2-5; TRBD2 matches at 8 bases. Losses at the gene ends were 0 bases for V and 1 base for J; bases not matched to a gene: 5. Germline-derived CDR1 and CDR2 are SGDLS and YYNGEE. This CDR3 region has 16 residues. CDR3 sequence reads: CASSVEVAGPQETQYF. As DNA, the CDR3 is TGTGCCAGCAGCGTAGAGGTAGCGGGGCCCCAAGAGACCCAGTACTTC.

This clonotype came up many times. This rearrangement joins TRBV5-1 to TRBJ2-3, with no clear D. The germline V gene has CDR1 SGHRS and CDR2 YFSETQ. Trimming took off 3 bases at V and 5 bases at J, with 13 bases between the two ends. This CDR3 is built from 14 residues. CDR3 loop: CASSSLEPIDTQYF. The CDR3 nucleotides read TGCGCCAGCAGCTCGCTAGAACCTATAGATACGCAGTATTTT.

V gene TRBV2 combines with J gene TRBJ1-6; unclear D gene. The CDR3 length is 15 residues. Germline CDR1 SNHLY, CDR2 FYNNEI. Trimming removed 4 bases from V and 3 bases from J, with 10 bases in between. CDR3 residues: CASSGGVNYNSPLHF. CDR3 in DNA: TGTGCCAGCAGTGGTGGGGTTAACTATAATTCACCCCTCCACTTT.

In this sample, this clonotype turned up many times. This chain connects TRBV30 to TRBJ1-5; D unclear. The CDR3 runs 14 residues. V lost 4 bases and J 2 bases, leaving 12 bases between the germline ends. Germline V lookup: CDR1 GTSNPN, CDR2 SVGIG (reference sequence). In DNA, the CDR3 is TGTGCCTGGACGGAGGGCGCGGGCAATCAGCCCCAGCATTTT. Amino acids: CAWTEGAGNQPQHF.

This clonotype has only a few counts. This chain uses TRBV3-1 with TRBJ1-5, with no clear D. Deletions cut 6 bases from V and 4 bases from J, with 13 bases between. Germline CDR1 and CDR2: LGHDT and YNNKEL (reference sequence). The CDR3 extends over 14 amino acids. The CDR3 DNA reads as TGTGCCAGCAGTGACAAGCCGGGGAATCAGCCCCAGCATTTT. The encoded protein is CASSDKPGNQPQHF. Together with reference TRBV3-1 and TRBJ1-5, the CDR3 gives the full variable domain: DTAVSQTPKYLVTQMGNDKSIKCEQNLGHDTMYWYKQDSKKFLKIMFSYNNKELIINETVPNRFSPKSPDKAHLNLHINSLELGDSAVYFCASSDKPGNQPQHFGDGTRLSIL.

This clonotype was counted ten times or more. The rearrangement joins TRBV5-1 to TRBJ2-6; no reliable D call. CDR1 is SGHRS and CDR2 is YFSETQ in the germline V gene. The CDR3 sequence is 15 residues long. V was shortened by 2 bases and J by 0 bases, with 6 bases between the two germline ends. CDR3 region: CASSFDPSGANVLTF. The DNA of the CDR3 is TGCGCCAGCAGCTTCGACCCCTCTGGGGCCAACGTCCTGACTTTC.

In the case of this clonotype: A much larger clonotype is one base distant, so this may be a read error. The chain couples TRBV7-9 to TRBJ2-5; D gene ambiguous. The germline V gene encodes CDR1 SEHNR and CDR2 FQNEAQ (reference sequence). Trimming took off 6 bases at V and 5 bases at J, with 4 bases between the two ends. The CDR3 length is 10 residues. In DNA form, the CDR3 reads TGTGCCAGCAGGGAGGAGACCCAGTACTTC. This encodes CASREETQYF.